Here is one T cell receptor (beta chain) with its context. This record comes from a study of blood T cell repertoires in COVID-19. Overall study: From T cells, B-cell-depleted T cells, or PBMCs came the material, which was cDNA or gDNA.

Source study methods: Amplification of reference gene primers provided the estimated nucleated cell counts. The assay was immunoSEQ multiplex PCR, and TCRdb's table has in-frame clones only and misses some. D and trimming come from the DNA, and the V and J calls and clone size come from that table. The table includes 150,000 or so clones, roughly 93% detected once. Patients from Seattle were sampled longitudinally, starting during active infection. This CDR3 region has 13 residues. V gave up 3 bases and J gave up 2 bases, with 7 bases separating them. Germline loops: CDR1 SGHTA, CDR2 FQGTGA. Sequencing input: peripheral blood. The rearrangement uses TRBV7-3 and TRBJ2-5, with D hard to call. The TCR was taken from a woman aged 60 to 75 with COVID-19, enrolled during active disease. CDR3 sequence: CASSFIGQETQYF. DNA of the CDR3: TGTGCCAGCAGCTTTATCGGGCAAGAGACCCAGTACTTC.